This entry describes one T cell receptor beta chain. The antigen is not known. PCR employed 60 Vbeta and 13 Jbeta primers. Some clones are missing from TCRdb's copy, which holds only in-frame ones; the method was immunoSEQ multiplex PCR. The data show 80,000 or so clones, approximately 78% seen once. The data were obtained in a study of cytomegalovirus exposure and HLA in healthy donors. Germline values: CDR1 LGHNA, CDR2 YNFKEQ. The CDR3 totals 15 residues. V was pared by 1 base and J by 5 bases, with 11 bases between. Overall study findings and caveats: Researchers had no immune exposure information except CMV serostatus available. The number of N-insertions in an Asian-associated ancestry cluster was reportedly below the 666-donor mean in a later analysis. In an earlier analysis, productive rearrangement rates for most beta V segments clustered near 87% or 30%.

This TCR was recovered from a man aged 35 to 55 in good health and CMV-seronegative. Sequenced sample: PBMCs. This chain connects TRBV4-2 to TRBJ1-4; D gene uncertain. The CDR3 bases are TGTGCCAGCAGCCAAGTCCCAGGTGTGAATGAAAAACTGTTTTTT. Amino acids: CASSQVPGVNEKLFF.